This T cell receptor (beta chain) was obtained from a study of identical twins. Turning to this clonotype: The antigen remains undetermined.

Notes on the study in general: Invariant MAIT and iNKT cells could partly confound zero-insertion analyses. Twin pairs' shared out-of-frame alpha sequences were enriched in low generation probability. Beta clonotypes that were abundant in cord blood contained fewer insertions, a pattern absent from memory repertoires.

Template switching (which added a universal primer site) was used, and cDNA carried unique molecular identifiers. MiXCR, applied by TCRdb to the 5' RACE reads, yields one record per CDR3 protein. Seen here are about 250,000 distinct CDR3 sequences, about an eighth observed once, and the top ten hold approximately 9.3%. Germline CDR1 reads DFQATT; CDR2 reads SNEGSKA (reference sequence). This CDR3 comprises 14 residues. J was trimmed by 5 bases and V by 5 bases; bases with no gene match: 7. The rearrangement joins TRBV20-1 to TRBJ2-1, with 9 bases that match TRBD1. This sequence was found in a woman aged 18-35 years in good health. Sample: memory (CD45RO+) T cells sorted from blood. In DNA, the CDR3 is TGCAGTGCTTACCCCGGGACAGGGAACAATGAGCAGTTCTTC. Translation: CSAYPGTGNNEQFF.